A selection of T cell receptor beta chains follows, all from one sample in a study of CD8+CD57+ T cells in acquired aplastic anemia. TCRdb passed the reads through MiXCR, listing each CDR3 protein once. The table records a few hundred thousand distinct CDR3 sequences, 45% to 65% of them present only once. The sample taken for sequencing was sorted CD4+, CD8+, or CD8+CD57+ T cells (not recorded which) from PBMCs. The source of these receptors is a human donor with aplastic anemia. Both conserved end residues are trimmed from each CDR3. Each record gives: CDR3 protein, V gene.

CDR3 protein: ASSPLRVTEAF
V gene: TRBV7-9

CDR3 protein: ASLGGEGRNEQY
V gene: TRBV7-2

CDR3 protein: ASSLILAETQY
V gene: TRBV5-1

CDR3 protein: AISVAETYEQY
V gene: TRBV10-3

CDR3 protein: ASSRLEEGGTEAF
V gene: TRBV5-1

CDR3 protein: ASGGNGGAF
V gene: TRBV9

CDR3 protein: ASSLAGQVWN
V gene: TRBV7-6

CDR3 protein: SAGGTLETQY
V gene: TRBV20-1

CDR3 protein: ASSLAGQGGQETQY
V gene: TRBV5-1

CDR3 protein: ASSQVEGTYEQY
V gene: TRBV7-8

CDR3 protein: AISEQETQY
V gene: TRBV10-3

CDR3 protein: SARDNDHIYEQY
V gene: TRBV20-1

CDR3 protein: SASDGTGFGEQY
V gene: TRBV29-1

CDR3 protein: ASTRTALNTEAF
V gene: TRBV19

CDR3 protein: ATTGRGNPPLH
V gene: TRBV19

CDR3 protein: ATTRAPTEQY
V gene: TRBV10-3

CDR3 protein: ASSDSSGGGEETQY
V gene: TRBV7-2

CDR3 protein: ASSVEPGVEQY
V gene: TRBV9

CDR3 protein: ASSLGGLAGGNQQF
V gene: TRBV7-2

CDR3 protein: ASSSRQGRKYNEQF
V gene: TRBV11-2

CDR3 protein: ATSDVGLNYGYT
V gene: TRBV24-1

CDR3 protein: AIGTSGGGETQY
V gene: TRBV10-3

CDR3 protein: ASSLPLTTGGVTDTQY
V gene: TRBV5-8

CDR3 protein: ASGTGDEQY
V gene: TRBV6-5

CDR3 protein: SAAVRGVMNTEAF
V gene: TRBV20-1

CDR3 protein: SVVSLGRLITEAF
V gene: TRBV29-1

CDR3 protein: ASSTWTEAF
V gene: TRBV5-1

CDR3 protein: ASSAAGLTYNEQF
V gene: TRBV9

CDR3 protein: ASSYSAHGPAGTDTQY
V gene: TRBV6-5

CDR3 protein: ASSITGVTEAF
V gene: TRBV2

CDR3 protein: AISSDNQPQH
V gene: TRBV10-3

CDR3 protein: ASSITSGSSYNEQF
V gene: TRBV5-1

CDR3 protein: SASREGFSVH
V gene: TRBV20-1

CDR3 protein: AISESDFREQETQY
V gene: TRBV10-3

CDR3 protein: ASSITGIRSPLH
V gene: TRBV19

CDR3 protein: ASSQGRGQPYEQY
V gene: TRBV3-1

CDR3 protein: ASSESVRGHTEAF
V gene: TRBV25-1

CDR3 protein: SARDERSSYNSPLH
V gene: TRBV20-1